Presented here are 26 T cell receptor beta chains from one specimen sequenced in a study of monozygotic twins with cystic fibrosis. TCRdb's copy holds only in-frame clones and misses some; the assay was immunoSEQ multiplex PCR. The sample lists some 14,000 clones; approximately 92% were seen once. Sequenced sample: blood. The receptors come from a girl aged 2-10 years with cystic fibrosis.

The DNA for the CDR3 is TGTGCCAGCAGCTTAGGACTACCGCCCCTAAGTTCCTACGAGCAGTACTTC. Amino acid sequence: CASSLGLPPLSSYEQYF. This chain uses TRBV7-8 with TRBJ2-7, with D perhaps matching TRBD2 (5 bases). Germline loops: CDR1 SGHVS, CDR2 FQNEAQ. Trimming cost V 1 base and J 1 base, with 17 bases left between them. This CDR3 region has 17 residues. The full variable domain, completed using reference TRBV7-8 and TRBJ2-7, is GAGVSQSPRYKVAKRGQDVALRCDPISGHVSLFWYQQALGQGPEFLTYFQNEAQLDKSGLPSDRFFAERPEGSVSTLKIQRTQQEDSAVYLCASSLGLPPLSSYEQYFGPGTRLTVT.

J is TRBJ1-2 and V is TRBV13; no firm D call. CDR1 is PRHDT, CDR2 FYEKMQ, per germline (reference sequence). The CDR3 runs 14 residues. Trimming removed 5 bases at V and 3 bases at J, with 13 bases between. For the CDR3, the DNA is TGTGCCAGCAGCCCCGAGGTTGTTGACTATGGCTACACCTTC. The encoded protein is CASSPEVVDYGYTF. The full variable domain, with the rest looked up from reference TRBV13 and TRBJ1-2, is AAGVIQSPRHLIKEKRETATLKCYPIPRHDTVYWYQQGPGQDPQFLISFYEKMQSDKGSIPDRFSAQQFSDYHSELNMSSLELGDSALYFCASSPEVVDYGYTFGSGTRLTVV.

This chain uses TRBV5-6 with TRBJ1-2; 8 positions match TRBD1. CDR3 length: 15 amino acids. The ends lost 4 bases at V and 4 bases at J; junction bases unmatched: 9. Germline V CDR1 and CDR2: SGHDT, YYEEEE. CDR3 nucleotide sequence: TGTGCCAGCAGCCCGGGACAGGAATATTTCTATGGCTACACCTTC. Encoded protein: CASSPGQEYFYGYTF.

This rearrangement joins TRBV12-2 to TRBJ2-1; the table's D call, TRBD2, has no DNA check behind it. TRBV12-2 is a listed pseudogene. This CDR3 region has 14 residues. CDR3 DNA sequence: TGTGCAAGTCGAAGGACTAGCGAACCTCTTGGGGTGTTCTTC. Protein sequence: CASRRTSEPLGVFF.

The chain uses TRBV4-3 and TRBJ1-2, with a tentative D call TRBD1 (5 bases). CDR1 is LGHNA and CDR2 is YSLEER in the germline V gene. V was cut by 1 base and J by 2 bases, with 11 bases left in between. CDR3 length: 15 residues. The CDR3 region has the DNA TGCGCCAGCAGCCAAGGGGTGACAGAGAACTATGGCTACACCTTC. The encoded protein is CASSQGVTENYGYTF.

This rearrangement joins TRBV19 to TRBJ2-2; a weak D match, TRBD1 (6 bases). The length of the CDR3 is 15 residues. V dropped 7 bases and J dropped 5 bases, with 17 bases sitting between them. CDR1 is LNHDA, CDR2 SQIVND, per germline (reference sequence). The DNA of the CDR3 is TGTGCCAGTATTTCAGGGGCCGGGAAAACCGGGGAGCTGTTTTTT. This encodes CASISGAGKTGELFF.

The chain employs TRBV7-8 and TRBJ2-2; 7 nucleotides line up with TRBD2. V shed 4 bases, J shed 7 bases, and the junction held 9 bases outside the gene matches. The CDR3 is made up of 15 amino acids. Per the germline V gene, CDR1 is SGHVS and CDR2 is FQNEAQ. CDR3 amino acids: CASSWREGGNGELFF. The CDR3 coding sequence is TGTGCCAGCAGCTGGAGGGAGGGCGGTAACGGGGAGCTGTTTTTT.

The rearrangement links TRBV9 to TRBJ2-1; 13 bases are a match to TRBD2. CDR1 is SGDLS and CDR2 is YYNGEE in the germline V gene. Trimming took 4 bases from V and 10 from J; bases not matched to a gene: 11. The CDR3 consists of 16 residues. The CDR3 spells CASSSRLAGGPREQFF. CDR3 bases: TGTGCCAGCAGCTCTAGACTAGCGGGAGGACCACGGGAGCAGTTCTTC.

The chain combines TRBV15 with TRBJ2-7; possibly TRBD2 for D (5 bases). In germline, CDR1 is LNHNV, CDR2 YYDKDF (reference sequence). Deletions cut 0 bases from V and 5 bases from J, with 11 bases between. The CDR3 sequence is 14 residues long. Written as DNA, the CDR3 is TGTGCCACCAGCAGAGATCGGGGTACCCACGAGCAGTACTTC. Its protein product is CATSRDRGTHEQYF.

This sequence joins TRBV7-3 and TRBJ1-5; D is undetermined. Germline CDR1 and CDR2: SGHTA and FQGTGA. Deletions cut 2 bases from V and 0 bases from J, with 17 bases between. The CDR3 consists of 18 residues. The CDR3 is CASSLGQPRLYSNQPQHF. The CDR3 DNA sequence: TGTGCCAGCAGCTTAGGGCAGCCGAGGCTATATAGCAATCAGCCCCAGCATTTT.

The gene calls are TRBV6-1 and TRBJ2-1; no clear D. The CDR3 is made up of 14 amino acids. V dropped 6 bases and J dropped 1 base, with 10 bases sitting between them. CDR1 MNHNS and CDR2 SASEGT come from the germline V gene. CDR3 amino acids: CASSGYRSYNEQFF. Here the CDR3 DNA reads TGTGCCAGCAGCGGTTACAGATCCTACAATGAGCAGTTCTTC.

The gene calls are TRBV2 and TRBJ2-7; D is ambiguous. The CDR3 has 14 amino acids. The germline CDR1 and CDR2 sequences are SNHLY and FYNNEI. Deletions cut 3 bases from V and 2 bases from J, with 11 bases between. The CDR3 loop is CASSDVTHPYEQYF. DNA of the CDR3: TGTGCCAGCAGTGACGTGACGCACCCCTACGAGCAGTACTTC.

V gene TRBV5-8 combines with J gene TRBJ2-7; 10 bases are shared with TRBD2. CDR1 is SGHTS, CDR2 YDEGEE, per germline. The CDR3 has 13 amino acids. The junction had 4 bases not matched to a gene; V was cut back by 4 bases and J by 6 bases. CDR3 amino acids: CASSGGTSAEQYF. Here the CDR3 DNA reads TGTGCCAGCAGCGGTGGGACTAGCGCCGAGCAGTACTTC.

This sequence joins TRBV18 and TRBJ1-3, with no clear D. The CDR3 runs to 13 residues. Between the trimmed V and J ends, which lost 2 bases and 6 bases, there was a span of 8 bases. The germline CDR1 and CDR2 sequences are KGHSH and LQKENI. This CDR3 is CASSPTTQNTIYF. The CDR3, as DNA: TGTGCCAGCTCACCAACCACTCAAAACACCATATATTTT.

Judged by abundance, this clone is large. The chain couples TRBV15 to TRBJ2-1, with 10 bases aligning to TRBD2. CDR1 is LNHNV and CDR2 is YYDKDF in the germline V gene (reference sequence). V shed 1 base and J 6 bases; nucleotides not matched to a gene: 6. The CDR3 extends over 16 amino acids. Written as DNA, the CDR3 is TGTGCCACCAGCAGAGGAGCGGGAGGGTGGGGCAATGAGCAGTTCTTC. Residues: CATSRGAGGWGNEQFF.

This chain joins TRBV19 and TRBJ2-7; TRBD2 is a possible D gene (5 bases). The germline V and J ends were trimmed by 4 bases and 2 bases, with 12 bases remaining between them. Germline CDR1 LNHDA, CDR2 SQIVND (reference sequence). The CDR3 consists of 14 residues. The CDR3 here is CASSTLMGAYEQYF. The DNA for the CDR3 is TGTGCCAGTAGTACGTTAATGGGAGCCTACGAGCAGTACTTC.

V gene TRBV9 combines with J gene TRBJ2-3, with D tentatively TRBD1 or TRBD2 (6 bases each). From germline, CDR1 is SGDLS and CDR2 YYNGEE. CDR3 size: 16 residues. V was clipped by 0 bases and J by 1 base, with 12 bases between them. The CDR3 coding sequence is TGTGCCAGCAGCGTAGGCGGGACACCCGGCACAGATACGCAGTATTTT. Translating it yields CASSVGGTPGTDTQYF.

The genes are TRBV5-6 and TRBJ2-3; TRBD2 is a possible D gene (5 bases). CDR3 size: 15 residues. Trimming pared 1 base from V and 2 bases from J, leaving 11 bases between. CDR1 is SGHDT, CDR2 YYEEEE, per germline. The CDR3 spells CASSLIGVTTDTQYF. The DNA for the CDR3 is TGTGCCAGCAGCTTGATCGGGGTGACCACAGATACGCAGTATTTT.

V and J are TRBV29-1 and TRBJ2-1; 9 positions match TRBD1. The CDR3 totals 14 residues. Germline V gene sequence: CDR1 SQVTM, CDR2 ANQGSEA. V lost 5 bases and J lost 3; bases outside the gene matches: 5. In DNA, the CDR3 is TGCAGCGTTTCCGGGACAGGGCTCTACAATGAGCAGTTCTTC. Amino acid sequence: CSVSGTGLYNEQFF.

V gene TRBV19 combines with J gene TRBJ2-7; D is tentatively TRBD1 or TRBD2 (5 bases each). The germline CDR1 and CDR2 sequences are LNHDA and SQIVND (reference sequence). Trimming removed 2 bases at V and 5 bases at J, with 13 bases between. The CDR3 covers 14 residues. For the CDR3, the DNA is TGTGCCAGTAGTATAAGCAGGGACCTGGACGAGCAGTACTTC. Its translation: CASSISRDLDEQYF.

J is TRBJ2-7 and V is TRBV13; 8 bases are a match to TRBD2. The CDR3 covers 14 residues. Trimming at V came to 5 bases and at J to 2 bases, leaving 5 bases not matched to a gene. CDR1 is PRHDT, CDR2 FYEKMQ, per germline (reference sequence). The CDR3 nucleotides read TGTGCCAGCAGCGTTAGCGGGAAGGCCTACGAGCAGTACTTC. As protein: CASSVSGKAYEQYF.

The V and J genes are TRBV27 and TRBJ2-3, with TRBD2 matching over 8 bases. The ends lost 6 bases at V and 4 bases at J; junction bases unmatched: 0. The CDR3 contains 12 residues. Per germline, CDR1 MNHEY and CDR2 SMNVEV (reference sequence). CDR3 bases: TGTGCCAGCAGCGGGAGGGCAGATACGCAGTATTTT. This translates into CASSGRADTQYF.

CDR3 sequence (DNA): TGTGCCAGCAGTAAGCCGGATTATCCGAATACAGATACGCAGTATTTT. It translates to CASSKPDYPNTDTQYF. J is TRBJ2-3 and V is TRBV2; D unclear. Germline V gene sequence: CDR1 SNHLY, CDR2 FYNNEI. The germline V and J ends were trimmed by 5 bases and 3 bases, with 18 bases remaining between them. The CDR3 is made up of 16 amino acids.

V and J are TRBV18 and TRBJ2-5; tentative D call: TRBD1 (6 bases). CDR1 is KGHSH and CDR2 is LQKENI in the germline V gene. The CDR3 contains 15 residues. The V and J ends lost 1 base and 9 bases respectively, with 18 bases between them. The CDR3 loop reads CASSPRGGPFDAQYF. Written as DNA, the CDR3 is TGTGCCAGCTCACCACGAGGGGGACCTTTTGATGCCCAGTACTTC.

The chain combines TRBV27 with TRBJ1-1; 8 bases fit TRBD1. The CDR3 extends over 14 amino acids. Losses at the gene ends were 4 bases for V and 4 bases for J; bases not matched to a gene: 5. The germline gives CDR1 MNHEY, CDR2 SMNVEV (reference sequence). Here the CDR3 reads CASSYRTGPTEAFF. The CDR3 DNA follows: TGTGCCAGCAGTTACCGGACAGGGCCCACTGAAGCTTTCTTT.

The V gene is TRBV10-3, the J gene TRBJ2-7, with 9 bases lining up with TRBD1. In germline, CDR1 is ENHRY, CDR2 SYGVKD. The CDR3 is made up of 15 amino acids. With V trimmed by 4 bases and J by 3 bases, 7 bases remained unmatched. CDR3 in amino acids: CAISAMGTGHYEQYF. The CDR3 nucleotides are TGTGCCATCAGTGCGATGGGGACAGGGCACTACGAGCAGTACTTC.